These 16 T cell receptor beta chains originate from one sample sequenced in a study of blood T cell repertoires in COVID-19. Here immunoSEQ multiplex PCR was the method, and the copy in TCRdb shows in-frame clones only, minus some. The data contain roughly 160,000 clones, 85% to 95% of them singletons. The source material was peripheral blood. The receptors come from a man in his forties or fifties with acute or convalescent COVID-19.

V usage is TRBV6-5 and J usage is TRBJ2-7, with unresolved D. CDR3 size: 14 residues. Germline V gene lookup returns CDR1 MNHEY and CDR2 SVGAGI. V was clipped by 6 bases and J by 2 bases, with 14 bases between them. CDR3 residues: CASRMTYSTYEQYF. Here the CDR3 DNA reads TGTGCCAGCAGGATGACTTATTCCACCTACGAGCAGTACTTC.

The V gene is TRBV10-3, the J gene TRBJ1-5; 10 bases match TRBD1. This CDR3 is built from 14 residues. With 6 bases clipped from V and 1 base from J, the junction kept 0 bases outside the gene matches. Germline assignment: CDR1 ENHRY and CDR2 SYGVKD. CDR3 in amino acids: CAIRGQGSNQPQHF. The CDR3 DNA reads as TGTGCCATCAGGGGACAGGGGAGCAATCAGCCCCAGCATTTT.

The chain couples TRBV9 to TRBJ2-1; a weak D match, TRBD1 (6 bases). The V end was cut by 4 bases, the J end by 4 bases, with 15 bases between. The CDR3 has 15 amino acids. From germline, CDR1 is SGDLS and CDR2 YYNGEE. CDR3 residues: CASSLRGRDYNEQFF. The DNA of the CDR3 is TGTGCCAGCAGCCTCAGGGGAAGGGATTACAATGAGCAGTTCTTC.

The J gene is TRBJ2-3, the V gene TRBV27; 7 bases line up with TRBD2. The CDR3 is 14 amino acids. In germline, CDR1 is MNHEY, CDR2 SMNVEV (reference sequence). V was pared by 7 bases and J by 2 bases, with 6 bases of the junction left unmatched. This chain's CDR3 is CASKEAGTTDTQYF. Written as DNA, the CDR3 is TGTGCCAGCAAGGAAGCGGGGACCACAGATACGCAGTATTTT.

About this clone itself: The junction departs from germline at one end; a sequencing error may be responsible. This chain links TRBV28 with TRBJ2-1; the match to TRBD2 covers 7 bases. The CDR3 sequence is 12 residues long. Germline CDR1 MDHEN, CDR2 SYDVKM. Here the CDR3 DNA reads TGTGCCACCAGTCCGGGGAGGGGTGAGCAGTTCTTC. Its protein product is CATSPGRGEQFF.

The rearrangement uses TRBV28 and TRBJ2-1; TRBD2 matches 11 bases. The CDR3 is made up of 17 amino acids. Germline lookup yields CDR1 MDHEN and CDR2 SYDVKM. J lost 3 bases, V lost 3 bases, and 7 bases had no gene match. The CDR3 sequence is CASSLLRLAGNYNEQFF. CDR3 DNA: TGTGCCAGCAGTTTGCTCCGACTAGCGGGGAACTACAATGAGCAGTTCTTC.

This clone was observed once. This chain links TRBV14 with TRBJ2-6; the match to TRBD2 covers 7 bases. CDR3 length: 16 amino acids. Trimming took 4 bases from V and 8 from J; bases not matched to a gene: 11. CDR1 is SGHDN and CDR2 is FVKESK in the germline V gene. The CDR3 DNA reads TGTGCCAGCAGCCCTATACGCGGGAGTTGGACCAACGTCCTGACTTTC. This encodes CASSPIRGSWTNVLTF.

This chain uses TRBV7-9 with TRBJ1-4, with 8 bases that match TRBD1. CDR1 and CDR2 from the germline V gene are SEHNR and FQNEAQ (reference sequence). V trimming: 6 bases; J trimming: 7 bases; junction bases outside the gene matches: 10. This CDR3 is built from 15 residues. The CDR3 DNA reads TGTGCCAGCAGTTCCGACAGGGGCGTTTCTGAAAAACTGTTTTTT. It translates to CASSSDRGVSEKLFF. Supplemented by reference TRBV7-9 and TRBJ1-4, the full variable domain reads DTGVSQNPRHKITKRGQNVTFRCDPISEHNRLYWYRQTLGQGPEFLTYFQNEAQLEKSRLLSDRFSAERPKGSFSTLEIQRTEQGDSAMYLCASSSDRGVSEKLFFGSGTQLSVL.

Written as DNA, the CDR3 is TGTGCCAGCTCGACAGGGGGTACTGAAGCTTTCTTT. It translates to CASSTGGTEAFF. J is TRBJ1-1 and V is TRBV3-1 (or the pseudogene TRBV3-2), with 9 bases that match TRBD1. The CDR3 consists of 12 residues. Germline V gene lookup returns CDR1 LGHDT and CDR2 YNNKEL (reference sequence). The trim removed 8 bases at V and 5 bases at J, leaving 3 bases unmatched.

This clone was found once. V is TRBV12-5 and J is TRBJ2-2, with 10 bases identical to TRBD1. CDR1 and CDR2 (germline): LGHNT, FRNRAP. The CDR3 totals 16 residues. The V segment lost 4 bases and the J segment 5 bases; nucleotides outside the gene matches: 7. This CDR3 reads CASGYYGGQGTGELFF. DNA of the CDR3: TGTGCTAGTGGTTATTATGGGGGACAGGGGACCGGGGAGCTGTTTTTT.

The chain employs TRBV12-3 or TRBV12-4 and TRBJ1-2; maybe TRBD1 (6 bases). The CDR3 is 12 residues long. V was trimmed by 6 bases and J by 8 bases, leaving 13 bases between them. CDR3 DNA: TGTGCCAGCAGCCCGGGACAAGCGGGCTACACCTTC. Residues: CASSPGQAGYTF.

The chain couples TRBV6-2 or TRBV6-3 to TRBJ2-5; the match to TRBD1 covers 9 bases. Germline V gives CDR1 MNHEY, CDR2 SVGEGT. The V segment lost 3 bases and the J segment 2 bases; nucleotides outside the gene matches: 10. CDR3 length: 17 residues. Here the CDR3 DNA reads TGTGCCAGCAGTTATGCCCTCGGGACAGGGATACAAGAGACCCAGTACTTC. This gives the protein CASSYALGTGIQETQYF.

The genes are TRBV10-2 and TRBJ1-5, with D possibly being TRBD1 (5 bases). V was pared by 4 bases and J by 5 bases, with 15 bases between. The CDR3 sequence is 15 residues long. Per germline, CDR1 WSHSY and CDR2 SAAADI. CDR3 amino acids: CASSAQGGTYQPQHF. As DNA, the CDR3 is TGCGCCAGCAGTGCCCAGGGAGGCACTTATCAGCCCCAGCATTTT.

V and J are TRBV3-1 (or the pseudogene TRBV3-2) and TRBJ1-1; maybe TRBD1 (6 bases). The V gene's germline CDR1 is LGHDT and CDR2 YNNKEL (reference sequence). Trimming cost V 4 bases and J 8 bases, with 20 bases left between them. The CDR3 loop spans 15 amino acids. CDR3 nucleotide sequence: TGTGCCAGCAGCCCTTACAGGGCCGCGCCGGGGGAAGCTTTCTTT. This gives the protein CASSPYRAAPGEAFF.

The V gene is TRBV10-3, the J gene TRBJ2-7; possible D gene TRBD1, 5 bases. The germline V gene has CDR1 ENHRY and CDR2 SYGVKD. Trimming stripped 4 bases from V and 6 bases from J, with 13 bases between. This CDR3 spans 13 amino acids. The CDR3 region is CAISASQVVEQYV. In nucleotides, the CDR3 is TGTGCCATCAGTGCCTCACAGGTTGTCGAGCAGTACGTC.

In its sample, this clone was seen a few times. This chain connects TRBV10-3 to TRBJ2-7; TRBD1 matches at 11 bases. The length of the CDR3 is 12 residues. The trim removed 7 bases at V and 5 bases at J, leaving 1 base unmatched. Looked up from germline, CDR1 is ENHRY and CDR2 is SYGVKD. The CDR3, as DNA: TGTGCCATCAAGGGACAGGGGGACGAGCAGTACGTC. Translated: CAIKGQGDEQYV.